This entry describes one TCR beta chain. The data stem from a study of blood T cell repertoires in COVID-19. TCRdb's copy holds only in-frame clones and misses some; the assay was immunoSEQ multiplex PCR. The table has 140,000 to 150,000 clones, around four fifths seen once. This CDR3 region has 14 residues. The ends lost 4 bases at V and 7 bases at J; junction bases unmatched: 9. Looked up from germline, CDR1 is GTSNPN and CDR2 is SVGIG (reference sequence). The rearrangement joins TRBV30 to TRBJ2-5, with 10 bases lining up with TRBD2. Sequenced input: peripheral blood. The TCR was taken from a woman aged 40 to 49 with active or convalescent COVID-19. CDR3 sequence: CAWNSGLAAGTQYF. In DNA, the CDR3 is TGTGCCTGGAACTCTGGACTAGCGGCTGGGACCCAGTACTTC.